The present T cell receptor (beta chain) was sequenced within a study of T cell repertoires in cytomegalovirus infection. Looking at the study overall: Carrying CMV and the relevant HLA type showed in public TCR beta signatures.

As for this clonotype: Its cognate antigen is unknown.

The CDR3 is 16 amino acids. Looked up from germline, CDR1 is LGHNA and CDR2 is YSLEER. V shed 0 bases, J shed 2 bases, and the junction held 4 bases outside the gene matches. Overall study results and limits: Totalled public TCR beta family frequency picked out people who carried CMV plus the relevant HLA. The ex vivo response showed dominance by HLA-C-restricted CMV-specific TCR beta clonotypes.

TCRdb passed the reads through MiXCR, listing each CDR3 protein once. The sample contains a few hundred thousand distinct CDR3 sequences, about a sixth of which appear only once. The receptor was isolated from a human donor in good health (CMV status not recorded). Some clones in this sample may be carry-over from other donors' samples. Input material: CD8+ T cells from PBMCs. The chain is built from TRBV4-3 and TRBJ2-7, with 10 bases that match TRBD2. The CDR3 here is CASSQDSGGPTYEQYF. For the CDR3, the DNA is TGCGCCAGCAGCCAAGATAGCGGGGGGCCTACCTACGAGCAGTACTTC.